The sequence of this T cell receptor beta chain was determined in a study of shared clonotypes between healthy human individuals. CD8 cells regarded as naive lacked CD45RO, were positively chosen for CCR7, and omitted terminally differentiated effector memory CD45RA+ cells. The trim removed 6 bases at V and 3 bases at J, leaving 20 bases unmatched. Per germline, CDR1 MNHEY and CDR2 SMNVEV (reference sequence). This CDR3 is built from 18 residues. Repertoires were generated with immunoSEQ multiplex PCR, while TCRdb's copy carries only in-frame clones and drops some. The sample has about 2.1 million clones, 85% to 95% seen once.

This chain connects TRBV27 to TRBJ2-7, with 7 bases identical to TRBD2. This TCR was recovered from a man aged 18 to 30 in good health. Some clones in this sample may be carry-over from other donors' samples. The sequenced sample was naive CD8+ T cells from PBMCs. CDR3 amino acids: CASSHLGGSGPKDYEQYF. As DNA, the CDR3 is TGTGCCAGCAGCCACCTCGGGGGGAGCGGGCCTAAGGACTACGAGCAGTACTTC.